The 2 T cell receptor beta chains presented below share a single source sample, sequenced in a study of OX40 agonist ivuxolimab in advanced cancers. To prepare the library, the immunoSEQ multiplex PCR assay was applied. As stored in TCRdb, this immuneACCESS dataset retains in-frame rearrangements with V and J assigned. A fraction of the clones does not appear; measured against another copy, unresolved V genes explain less than half of the discrepancy, and the remainder lacks a known reason. Here the sample has tens of thousands of clones; approximately 91% occur a single time. Jointly, the top ten make up 0.77% of the sample. This specimen consisted of CD4+ or CD8+ T cells sorted from blood, obtained in a trial of the OX40 agonist ivuxolimab. Source of these receptors: an adult with an advanced solid tumor such as melanoma, head and neck, liver or kidney cancer.

The chain employs TRBV7-9 and TRBJ2-3; no firm D call. Trimming left V 1 base short and J 7 bases short, with 3 bases between. Germline CDR1 SEHNR, CDR2 FQNEAQ (reference sequence). The CDR3 contains 11 residues. CDR3 sequence reads: CASSLGHTQYF. The CDR3 DNA sequence: TGTGCCAGCAGCTTAGGTCATACGCAGTATTTT.

This chain joins TRBV27 and TRBJ2-2; 9 bases line up with TRBD1. The CDR3 consists of 16 residues. Germline CDR1 is MNHEY and CDR2 is SMNVEV (reference sequence). With V trimmed by 4 bases and J by 7 bases, 10 bases remained unmatched. The CDR3 loop reads CASSSPDRGAYGELFF. The DNA of the CDR3 is TGTGCCAGCAGTTCCCCGGACAGGGGAGCCTACGGGGAGCTGTTTTTT.